This TCR beta chain was recovered during a study of cytomegalovirus exposure and HLA in healthy donors. The CDR3 is 15 amino acids. Germline V CDR1 and CDR2: SGDLS, YYNGEE. Trimming cost V 0 bases and J 0 bases; bases outside gene matches: 1. Primers for the PCR totalled 60 Vbeta and 13 Jbeta. The repertoire was sequenced with immunoSEQ multiplex PCR; TCRdb's copy has only in-frame clones and lacks some. The specimen's table records about 42,000 clones. About this clone: The target antigen is unknown.

Study observations and caveats: DRB1 showed the most TCR associations and HLA-C the fewest in a later analysis, as rates varied by HLA locus. In a later analysis, the majority of CMV-associated beta chains seemingly showed HLA restriction.

Input material: PBMCs. This sequence was found in a man aged 25 to 40 in good health and CMV-seronegative. The chain couples TRBV9 to TRBJ1-1, with TRBD1 matching 8 bases. The CDR3 nucleotides are TGTGCCAGCAGCGTAGACAGGGGGGTGAACACTGAAGCTTTCTTT. Translation: CASSVDRGVNTEAFF.